The TCR beta chain under discussion was sequenced for a study of blood T cell repertoires in COVID-19. Overall study: Both acute and convalescent COVID-19 samples were obtained from the United States, Italy and Spain. Sample material is recorded as cDNA or gDNA derived from T cells, B-cell-depleted T cells, or PBMCs.

Germline values: CDR1 SGHTA, CDR2 FQGNSA. The ends were cut back, 5 bases at V and 3 bases at J, with 14 bases in the middle. This CDR3 has 15 amino acids. Authors' analysis steps: Amplification of reference gene primers provided the estimated nucleated cell counts. Assay: immunoSEQ multiplex PCR; the TCRdb copy retains only in-frame clones and omits some. V, J and clone size reflect that table, while D and trimming were determined from the DNA. Of roughly 270,000 clones in the sample, almost 85% were seen once. The sample taken for sequencing was peripheral blood. This rearrangement joins TRBV7-2 to TRBJ2-4, with D possibly matching TRBD2 (6 bases). The sequence derives from a man in his forties or fifties with active or convalescent COVID-19. The CDR3 region is CASSVQGGVKNIQYF. The CDR3 bases are TGTGCCAGCAGCGTTCAGGGAGGCGTCAAAAACATTCAGTACTTC.